This TCR beta chain was sequenced for a study of shared clonotypes between healthy human individuals. Germline V gene lookup returns CDR1 MGHRA and CDR2 YSYEKL. The CDR3 has 14 residues. Trimming cost V 0 bases and J 3 bases, with 8 bases left between them. Across several immunoSEQ plates, the genomic DNA of each subset was split evenly. The data were produced by immunoSEQ multiplex PCR, yet TCRdb's version contains in-frame clones alone and is incomplete. The sample shows some 690,000 clones, roughly 88% of them seen only once. The table lists this clone with a few counts. Antigen specificity is unknown. Study results and limitations: Among non-shared clonotypes, generation probabilities were lower than among those shared by all four donors.

Donors were Caucasian adults residing in Nashville, Tennessee, USA. Sequencing input: memory CD8+ T cells from PBMCs. This sample's subset: CD45RO+ cells pooled with CCR7-negative TemRA cells. The sequence was obtained from a man between 18 and 35 years old in good health. Some clones in this sample may be carry-over from other donors' samples. The chain carries TRBV4-1 and TRBJ1-1; possibly TRBD1 for D (5 bases). CDR3 bases: TGCGCCAGCAGCCAAGATCAGGGATACACTGAAGCTTTCTTT. As protein: CASSQDQGYTEAFF.